These 26 T cell receptor beta chains share one sample of origin, sequenced in a study of identifying expanded T cells in peripheral blood. Using immunoSEQ multiplex PCR, the repertoire was profiled, and TCRdb retains in-frame clones only, with some absent. Among some 120,000 clones listed, about 80% were seen once. Sequenced sample: blood. The origin of the receptors is a person aged 18-69 years in good health.

The CDR3 DNA is TGTGCCAGCAGCCCGAGGACAGAACAAGAGACCCAGTACTTC. It is translated as CASSPRTEQETQYF. This chain uses TRBV7-6 with TRBJ2-5; maybe TRBD1 (6 bases). The CDR3 contains 14 residues. Germline CDR1 and CDR2: SGHVS and FNYEAQ. The germline V and J ends were trimmed by 5 bases and 2 bases, with 12 bases remaining between them.

As regards this clone: At the DNA level, this CDR3 is encoded by other sequences in the same sample as well. The rearrangement uses TRBV6-5 and TRBJ1-1; TRBD1 agrees at 8 bases. J gave up 4 bases and V 6 bases, and 4 bases lay outside the gene matches. This CDR3 is built from 13 residues. CDR1 is MNHEY, CDR2 SVGAGI, per germline. In nucleotides, the CDR3 is TGTGCCAGCAGCCTCGACAGGGGCACTGAAGCTTTCTTT. As protein: CASSLDRGTEAFF.

This chain connects TRBV29-1 to TRBJ1-1, with D unclear. Germline V gene sequence: CDR1 SQVTM, CDR2 ANQGSEA. The germline V and J ends were trimmed by 2 bases and 0 bases, with 7 bases remaining between them. This CDR3 has 13 amino acids. DNA for the CDR3: TGCAGCGTTGAATTCGGGATGAACACTGAAGCTTTCTTT. Its protein product is CSVEFGMNTEAFF.

The genes are TRBV7-9 and TRBJ2-7; D call uncertain. Trimming took off 6 bases at V and 7 bases at J, with 10 bases between the two ends. Germline V CDR1 and CDR2: SEHNR, FQNEAQ (reference sequence). The CDR3 extends over 11 amino acids. The CDR3, as DNA: TGTGCCAGCAGTCCCGGACCAGAGCAGTACTTC. Its translation: CASSPGPEQYF.

In its sample, this clone was seen a few times. This chain uses TRBV19 with TRBJ1-3; D is unclear. Germline CDR1 is LNHDA and CDR2 is SQIVND (reference sequence). Trimming removed 0 bases from V and 4 bases from J, with 16 bases in between. The CDR3 consists of 17 residues. The CDR3 region has the DNA TGTGCCAGTAGTATAGACCCCCTGTCGGTGCAGGGAAACACCATATATTTT. Its protein product is CASSIDPLSVQGNTIYF.

This clone was counted only a few times. CDR3 protein: CASSYWANPNIQYF. CDR3 sequence (DNA): TGTGCCAGCAGTTATTGGGCTAATCCTAACATTCAGTACTTC. The chain couples TRBV6-5 to TRBJ2-4; D call uncertain. Germline V gene lookup returns CDR1 MNHEY and CDR2 SVGAGI. This CDR3 region has 14 residues. The V gene lost 3 bases and the J gene lost 7 bases, with 13 bases spanning the gap.

The genes are TRBV9 and TRBJ1-3, with D maybe TRBD1 (6 bases). This CDR3 is built from 14 residues. The V end was cut by 4 bases, the J end by 2 bases, with 10 bases between. The germline CDR1 and CDR2 sequences are SGDLS and YYNGEE. CDR3 bases: TGTGCCAGCAGCAACGCAGGGGCTGGAAACACCATATATTTT. Translation: CASSNAGAGNTIYF.

This chain joins TRBV2 and TRBJ2-1; possibly TRBD1 for D (6 bases). The V end lost 4 bases, the J end lost 6 bases, and 16 bases lay between the germline ends. The CDR3 contains 15 residues. The germline V gene has CDR1 SNHLY and CDR2 FYNNEI. The CDR3 protein is CASSVHQGLGNEQFF. The CDR3 DNA sequence: TGTGCCAGCAGTGTTCATCAGGGGTTAGGCAATGAGCAGTTCTTC.

The chain's CDR3 is CASRGLAGAYNEQFF. The CDR3 nucleotides are TGTGCCAGCCGGGGACTAGCGGGGGCATACAATGAGCAGTTCTTC. V gene TRBV27 combines with J gene TRBJ2-1; 14 positions agree with TRBD2. With V trimmed by 8 bases and J by 4 bases, 4 bases remained unmatched. In germline, CDR1 is MNHEY, CDR2 SMNVEV (reference sequence). The CDR3 has 15 residues.

The chain carries TRBV7-2 and TRBJ2-2; D not certain. Germline V gene data show CDR1 as SGHTA and CDR2 as FQGNSA. Trimming pared 5 bases from V and 4 bases from J, leaving 11 bases between. CDR3 length: 14 residues. The DNA of the CDR3 is TGTGCCAGCAGCGACGACGTCCGCACCGGGGAGCTGTTTTTT. Its protein product is CASSDDVRTGELFF.

J is TRBJ1-1 and V is TRBV19, with a possible D match to TRBD1 (5 bases). Between the trimmed V and J ends, which lost 5 bases and 5 bases, there was a span of 15 bases. This CDR3 has 14 residues. Germline values: CDR1 LNHDA, CDR2 SQIVND (reference sequence). This CDR3 is CASSFGGLRTEAFF. The CDR3 nucleotides read TGTGCCAGTAGTTTCGGGGGACTACGAACTGAAGCTTTCTTT.

This chain uses TRBV6-1 with TRBJ2-1; 7 bases map to TRBD2. The CDR3 spans 13 residues. Trimming cost V 7 bases and J 4 bases; bases outside gene matches: 4. Per the germline V gene, CDR1 is MNHNS and CDR2 is SASEGT. Here the CDR3 DNA reads TGTGCCAGCAACCTAGCGGAGTACAATGAGCAGTTCTTC. Its protein product is CASNLAEYNEQFF.

The gene calls are TRBV5-4 and TRBJ2-3; D might be TRBD2 (6 bases). The CDR3 covers 16 residues. V lost 4 bases to trimming and J lost 0 bases, with 15 bases between them. CDR1 is SGHNT, CDR2 YYREEE, per germline (reference sequence). The CDR3 DNA sequence: TGTGCCAGCAGCCTGACGCTAGCGCCTAGCACAGATACGCAGTATTTT. This sequence encodes CASSLTLAPSTDTQYF.

The rearrangement joins TRBV6-6 to TRBJ2-1, with D possibly TRBD2 on 6 matching bases. Trimming stripped 8 bases from V and 9 bases from J, with 17 bases between. The germline V gene has CDR1 MNHNY and CDR2 SVGAGI (reference sequence). The CDR3 spans 13 residues. Here the CDR3 reads CASGGLDGAEQFF. The CDR3 DNA follows: TGTGCCAGCGGGGGACTCGACGGTGCTGAGCAGTTCTTC.

J is TRBJ2-2 and V is TRBV7-2, with D perhaps assigned TRBD1 or TRBD2 (5 bases each). CDR3 size: 15 residues. Germline lookup yields CDR1 SGHTA and CDR2 FQGNSA. V was trimmed by 2 bases and J by 6 bases, leaving 13 bases between them. The CDR3, as DNA: TGTGCCAGCAGCTTATTGGGGACCAGTCCCGGGGAGCTGTTTTTT. The encoded protein is CASSLLGTSPGELFF.

V and J are TRBV9 and TRBJ1-1; the D gene is possibly TRBD1 (5 bases). CDR3 length: 14 residues. Trimming took 7 bases from V and 4 from J, leaving 17 bases between them. CDR1 and CDR2 from the germline V gene are SGDLS and YYNGEE. The CDR3, as DNA: TGTGCCAGCCCCGTTTTCCTGGGGGGCACTGAAGCTTTCTTT. It specifies CASPVFLGGTEAFF.

The chain is built from TRBV29-1 and TRBJ2-5; possibly TRBD2 for D (6 bases). Trimming left V 7 bases short and J 9 bases short, with 15 bases between. Germline CDR1 reads SQVTM; CDR2 reads ANQGSEA. The CDR3 consists of 11 residues. In DNA, the CDR3 is TGCAGCGCGGGGGACGAAAGGTCCCAGTACTTC. Encoded protein: CSAGDERSQYF.

This sequence joins TRBV4-3 and TRBJ2-7; TRBD1 aligns across 7 bases. CDR1 and CDR2 from the germline V gene are LGHNA and YSLEER. The CDR3 spans 17 residues. With 1 base clipped from V and 2 bases from J, the junction kept 11 bases outside the gene matches. The CDR3 DNA reads as TGCGCCAGCAGCCAAGGGACAGGCACCACGCTGACCTACGAGCAGTACTTC. It translates to CASSQGTGTTLTYEQYF.

V is TRBV27 and J is TRBJ1-1; D is uncertain. The CDR3 runs to 14 residues. CDR1 and CDR2 (germline): MNHEY, SMNVEV (reference sequence). Trimming took off 5 bases at V and 1 base at J, with 11 bases between the two ends. CDR3 sequence reads: CASSRYRGNTEAFF. The CDR3 DNA reads TGTGCCAGCAGTCGATACCGGGGGAACACTGAAGCTTTCTTT.

This clone occurred once. The chain links TRBV4-3 to TRBJ2-5; 10 nucleotides agree with TRBD1. This CDR3 comprises 15 residues. Unmatched junction bases numbered 9, after V lost 1 base and J lost 10 bases. CDR1 LGHNA and CDR2 YSLEER come from the germline V gene. For the CDR3, the DNA is TGCGCCAGCAGCCAAGGGACAGGGGGGATGGCGCTCCAGTACTTC. As protein: CASSQGTGGMALQYF.

The chain couples TRBV7-2 to TRBJ1-6; D is ambiguous. CDR1 and CDR2 from the germline V gene are SGHTA and FQGNSA. The ends were cut back, 5 bases at V and 6 bases at J, with 14 bases in the middle. The CDR3 runs to 15 residues. CDR3 loop: CASSPRAQPNSPLHF. For the CDR3, the DNA is TGTGCCAGCAGCCCTAGAGCGCAGCCTAATTCACCCCTCCACTTT.

This clone appeared many times. The chain carries TRBV7-9 and TRBJ1-5; D is unclear. V shed 5 bases and J shed 9 bases, with 17 bases lying between them. From germline, CDR1 is SEHNR and CDR2 FQNEAQ (reference sequence). CDR3 length: 14 residues. The CDR3 nucleotides read TGTGCCAGCAGCAGAGACCGCAGTAATTCGCCCCAGCATTTT. As protein: CASSRDRSNSPQHF.

The chain carries TRBV18 and TRBJ2-1; D is undetermined. Trimming removed 4 bases from V and 4 bases from J, with 8 bases in between. Germline lookup yields CDR1 KGHSH and CDR2 LQKENI. The CDR3 has 13 amino acids. Written as DNA, the CDR3 is TGTGCCAGCTCACGTGCAGTGTACAATGAGCAGTTCTTC. Its translation is CASSRAVYNEQFF.

V is TRBV19 and J is TRBJ1-6; D might be TRBD1 (5 bases). CDR3 length: 14 residues. Trimming pared 3 bases from V and 10 bases from J, leaving 13 bases between. The germline CDR1 and CDR2 sequences are LNHDA and SQIVND (reference sequence). For the CDR3, the DNA is TGTGCCAGTAGTATCGAGGGGTTGGAATCACCCCTCCACTTT. This sequence encodes CASSIEGLESPLHF.

The chain joins TRBV2 to TRBJ1-6, with 9 nucleotides matching TRBD1. Unmatched junction bases numbered 6, after V lost 7 bases and J lost 5 bases. The germline V gene encodes CDR1 SNHLY and CDR2 FYNNEI. The CDR3 totals 15 residues. The CDR3 spells CASNMGQGHNSPLHF. The CDR3 DNA is TGTGCCAGCAATATGGGACAGGGCCATAATTCACCCCTCCACTTT.

This chain joins TRBV7-3 and TRBJ1-2, with D maybe TRBD1 (5 bases). Germline CDR1 is SGHTA and CDR2 is FQGTGA. There are 12 residues in the CDR3. Trimming removed 4 bases at V and 14 bases at J, with 17 bases between. The DNA for the CDR3 is TGTGCCAGCAGCTCCGGGCTGGGGGACGCTACCTTC. As protein: CASSSGLGDATF.